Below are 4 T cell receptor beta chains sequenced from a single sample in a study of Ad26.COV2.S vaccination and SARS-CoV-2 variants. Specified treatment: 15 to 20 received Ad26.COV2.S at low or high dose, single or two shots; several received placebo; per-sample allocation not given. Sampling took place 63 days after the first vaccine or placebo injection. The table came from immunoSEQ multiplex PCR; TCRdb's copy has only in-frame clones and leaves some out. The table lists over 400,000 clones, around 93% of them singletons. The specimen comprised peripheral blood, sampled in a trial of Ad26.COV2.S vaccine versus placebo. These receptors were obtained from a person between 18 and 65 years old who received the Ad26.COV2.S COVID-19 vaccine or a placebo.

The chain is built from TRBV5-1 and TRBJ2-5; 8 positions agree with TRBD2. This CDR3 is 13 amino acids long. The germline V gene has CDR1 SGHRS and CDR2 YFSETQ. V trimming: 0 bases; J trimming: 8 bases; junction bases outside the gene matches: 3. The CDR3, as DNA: TGCGCCAGCAGCTTGGCAAGCGGGGGAACCCAGTACTTC. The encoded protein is CASSLASGGTQYF. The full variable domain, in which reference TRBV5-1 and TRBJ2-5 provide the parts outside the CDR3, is KAGVTQTPRYLIKTRGQQVTLSCSPISGHRSVSWYQQTPGQGLQFLFEYFSETQRNKGNFPGRFSGRQFSNSRSEMNVSTLELGDSALYLCASSLASGGTQYFGPGTRLLVL.

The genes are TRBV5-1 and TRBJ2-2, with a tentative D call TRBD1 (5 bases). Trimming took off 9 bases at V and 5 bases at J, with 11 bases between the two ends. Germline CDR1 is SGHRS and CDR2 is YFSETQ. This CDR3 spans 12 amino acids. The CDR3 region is CATRVGTGELFF. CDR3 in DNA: TGCGCCACCAGGGTAGGGACCGGGGAGCTGTTTTTT.

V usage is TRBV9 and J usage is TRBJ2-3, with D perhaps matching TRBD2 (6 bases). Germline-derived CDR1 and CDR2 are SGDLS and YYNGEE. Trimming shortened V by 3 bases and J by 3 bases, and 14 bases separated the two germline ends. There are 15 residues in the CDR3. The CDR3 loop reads CASSDGTWSTDTQYF. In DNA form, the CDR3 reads TGTGCCAGCAGCGACGGGACTTGGTCGACAGATACGCAGTATTTT. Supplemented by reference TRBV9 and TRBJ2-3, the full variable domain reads DSGVTQTPKHLITATGQRVTLRCSPRSGDLSVYWYQQSLDQGLQFLIQYYNGEERAKGNILERFSAQQFPDLHSELNLSSLELGDSALYFCASSDGTWSTDTQYFGPGTRLTVL.

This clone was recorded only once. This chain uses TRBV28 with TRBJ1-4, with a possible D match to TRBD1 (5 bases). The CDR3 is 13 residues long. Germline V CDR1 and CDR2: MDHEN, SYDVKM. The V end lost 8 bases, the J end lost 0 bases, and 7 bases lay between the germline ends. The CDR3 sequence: CASGTATNEKLFF. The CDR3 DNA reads TGTGCCAGCGGGACCGCAACTAATGAAAAACTGTTTTTT. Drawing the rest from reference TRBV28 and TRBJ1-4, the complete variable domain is DVKVTQSSRYLVKRTGEKVFLECVQDMDHENMFWYRQDPGLGLRLIYFSYDVKMKEKGDIPEGYSVSREKKERFSLILESASTNQTSMYLCASGTATNEKLFFGSGTQLSVL.